Listed below are T cell receptor beta chains from one sample, sequenced in a study of CD8 T cells in ankylosing spondylitis. Via MiXCR, TCRdb re-called the 5' RACE reads, giving one row per CDR3 protein. This table has fewer than 500,000 distinct CDR3 sequences, about 22% appearing once. Sequenced sample: blood, either unsorted or a sorted T cell fraction (not recorded which). The receptors originated from a male donor with ankylosing spondylitis. The CDR3 runs from the conserved cysteine through the conserved F or W. A D gene is named only where the DNA matches it firmly. Not all rows give a size; the values are once, few, many and, for expanded clones, a class.

V gene	J gene	D gene	clone size	CDR3 length	CDR3 protein	CDR3 DNA
TRBV6-1	TRBJ1-1	-	-	16	CASSPTDSGRWSEAFF	TGTGCCAGCAGCCCTACCGACAGTGGGCGTTGGTCTGAAGCTTTCTTT
TRBV29-1	TRBJ1-5	-	few	12	CSVRDPNQPQHF	TGCAGCGTCCGGGACCCAAATCAGCCCCAGCATTTT
TRBV29-1	TRBJ2-2	-	many	11	CSGYNTGELFF	TGCAGCGGCTATAACACCGGGGAGCTGTTTTTT
TRBV5-1	TRBJ2-7	-	-	14	CASSSDSSSYEQYF	TGCGCCAGCAGCTCGGACTCGAGCTCCTACGAGCAGTACTTC
TRBV5-1	TRBJ2-6	-	many	17	CASSLGTGSPGANVLTF	TGCGCCAGCAGCTTGGGTACAGGGTCTCCTGGGGCCAACGTCCTGACTTTC
TRBV3-1	TRBJ2-6	TRBD1	-	15	CASSRQGGGANVLTF	TGTGCCAGCAGCCGACAGGGCGGTGGGGCCAACGTCCTGACTTTC
TRBV10-3	TRBJ2-1	TRBD2	many	17	CAISPGTSGSSYNEQFF	TGTGCCATCAGCCCGGGGACTAGCGGGAGTTCCTACAATGAGCAGTTCTTC
TRBV27	TRBJ2-1	-	few	13	CASRGSSYNEQFF	TGTGCCAGCAGGGGCAGCTCCTACAATGAGCAGTTCTTC
TRBV11-2	TRBJ2-1	TRBD1	once	14	CASSFSGTENEQFF	TGTGCCAGCAGCTTCTCTGGGACAGAGAATGAGCAGTTCTTC
TRBV7-2	TRBJ2-3	-	-	16	CASSQKRGLATDTQYF	TGTGCCAGCAGCCAAAAAAGGGGGCTAGCGACAGATACGCAGTATTTT
TRBV3-1	TRBJ1-4	-	few	15	CASSQDWGSGEKLFF	TGTGCCAGCAGCCAAGACTGGGGGTCCGGCGAAAAACTGTTTTTT
TRBV5-1	TRBJ2-1	TRBD2	-	15	CASSSVAGAYNEQFF	TGCGCCAGCAGCTCCGTAGCGGGAGCCTACAATGAGCAGTTCTTC
TRBV3-1	TRBJ1-1	-	few	13	CASSHQSSLSTFF	TGTGCCAGCAGCCATCAAAGCAGCCTTTCTACTTTCTTT
TRBV20-1	TRBJ2-1	-	few	17	CSARDWEVGGSKNEQFF	TGCAGTGCTAGAGATTGGGAGGTAGGAGGGAGTAAGAATGAGCAGTTCTTC
TRBV3-1	TRBJ2-1	-	-	17	CASSQDPMVRNNNEQFF	TGTGCCAGCAGCCAAGATCCGATGGTACGGAACAACAATGAGCAGTTCTTC
TRBV4-3	TRBJ1-1	-	-	11	CASSQGRRAFF	TGCGCCAGCAGCCAGGGCCGTAGAGCTTTCTTT
TRBV6-6	TRBJ1-2	-	-	14	CASSYDVNNYGYTF	TGTGCCAGCAGTTACGACGTAAATAACTATGGCTACACCTTC
TRBV7-2	TRBJ2-5	-	few	14	CASSFNENLGPSHF	TGTGCCAGCAGCTTCAACGAGAACCTGGGACCCTCCCACTTC
TRBV28	TRBJ2-5	-	-	15	CASSLRDNLQETQYF	TGTGCCAGCAGTTTGAGGGACAACCTACAAGAGACCCAGTACTTC
TRBV20-1	TRBJ1-1	-	-	13	CSARDRESTEAFF	TGCAGTGCTAGAGACAGGGAAAGCACTGAAGCTTTCTTT
TRBV28	TRBJ2-7	TRBD2	-	15	CASSRYLAGRYEQYF	TGTGCCAGCAGTCGTTACCTAGCGGGACGCTACGAGCAGTACTTC
TRBV5-1	TRBJ2-7	-	-	15	CASSLVGGASYEQYF	TGCGCCAGCAGCTTGGTAGGGGGAGCCAGCTACGAGCAGTACTTC
TRBV20-1	TRBJ2-7	TRBD2	few	13	CSAPEAEGLGQYF	TGCAGTGCCCCCGAGGCGGAGGGACTAGGGCAGTACTTC
TRBV6-1	TRBJ2-7	TRBD2	-	14	CASRGDVSSYEQYF	TGTGCCAGTCGGGGGGACGTGAGCTCCTACGAGCAGTACTTC
TRBV28	TRBJ2-5	-	-	13	CASRTGTGNAQYF	TGTGCCAGCAGGACCGGGACGGGGAACGCCCAGTACTTC
TRBV20-1	TRBJ2-1	TRBD2	-	16	CSARDLGGGPNNEQFF	TGCAGTGCTAGAGATCTCGGGGGAGGGCCCAACAATGAGCAGTTCTTC